The T cell receptor (beta chain) under discussion was sequenced for a study of T cells in Graves' hyperthyroidism and ophthalmopathy (dated 2019 in TCRdb). Turning to the overall study: Peripheral blood was sampled at the time of initial diagnosis, prior to any treatment. TCR V-J signatures able to tell the groups apart were searched for in a discovery cohort of some 97 patients, of whom 40 to 45 had Graves' ophthalmopathy and roughly 58 had stable Graves' hyperthyroidism. An independent validation cohort of under 20 hyperthyroidism patients and 15 or so patients who later progressed to ophthalmopathy tested prospective prediction of ophthalmopathy. The approximately 98 discovery patients were randomly divided into training and test sets at a 7:3 ratio. In six Graves' hyperthyroidism patients, the study also compared T-cell repertoires from thyroid tissue with T-cell repertoires from blood. After blood sampling, hyperthyroidism patients were treated with methimazole at a starting dose of 30 mg daily, and ophthalmopathy patients were treated with high-dose intravenous methylprednisolone. The paper reports TCR Vbeta CDR3 sequencing of about 140 peripheral blood samples: some 44 ophthalmopathy, under 80 hyperthyroidism and roughly 17 progressor patients. Overall study results and their limits: Sample size was not statistically predetermined, and blinding of investigators to group allocation was not performed. Most expanded thyroid clonotypes (frequency above 0.001) were also found in blood, which suggests that blood repertoires may mirror thyroid immune responses. In cross-validation, a model built on a 13 V-J signature told ophthalmopathy apart from stable hyperthyroidism with 85% to 90% sensitivity and roughly 83% specificity, and in testing the same model reached 80%/75%. In validation, the model predicted progression to ophthalmopathy with approximately 70% sensitivity and about 73% specificity, a median of around six months before onset.

This clonotype was seen a handful of times. No cognate antigen has been identified for it. No qualities accompany the bases; no much larger clone lies one base away. The CDR3 spans 15 residues, from the cysteine through the phenylalanine. Only CDR3 DNA remains: 45 bases, in frame from the first base. Taken from the germline V gene (reference sequence), the CDR1 and CDR2 loops are LNHDA and SQIVND. Trimming costs V 2 bases and J 6 bases, and their ends lie 15 bases apart. Ophthalmopathy patients had moderately to severely active disease, Clinical Activity Score of at least 3, NOSPECS grade of at least 4, and duration under 3 months. Exclusion was applied to patients with uncontrolled infections, other autoimmune diseases, pregnancy or lactation. Diagnoses were based on clinical symptoms, serum thyroxine and TRAb, thyroid ultrasound and orbital computed tomography. PBMCs were separated from approximately 10 ml of fresh peripheral blood using Ficoll-Paque density gradient centrifugation. Total RNA was extracted with Trizol reagent, and quality was checked on an Agilent 2100 Bioanalyzer.

The TCR beta CDR3 regions were amplified from RNA transcripts. For the first round of RT-PCR on the TCR CDR3, the HTBI primer set was used together with the Qiagen OneStep RT-PCR kit. Libraries were constructed in a second round of multiplex PCR, after which size selection and purification were carried out. Sequencing of the libraries was done on an Illumina HiSeq2000 using paired-end 100 bp reads. The original pipeline was this. SOAPnuke was used to process the raw data, with reads discarded if the reads contained adapters or uncalled bases, had a mean Phred below 15, or lacked an exact constant-primer or identifier match. High-quality paired reads were merged with COPE v1.2.5, and unique nucleotide sequences were defined as clonotypes. Clonotypes were aligned to IMGT TRBV, TRBD and TRBJ reference segments using MiTCR v1.1. The analysis was restricted to V-J combinations with a frequency above 0.0001, which together covered just over 98% of the repertoires. The TCS score was defined as the ratio of F50 (clonal expansion) to E x V (chaos), calculated using BLOSUM62-based TCRdist between CDR3 peptides within each V-J. Welch's t-statistics and random forest reduced just over 500 V-J features to 13, which were used in a naive Bayes classifier (R e1071). TCRdb redid the processing of the public reads, applying fastp at Q25 and MiXCR, and retained in-frame beta chains. Entries that share a CDR3 protein sequence are merged under the most common genes and DNA. TCRdb assigned the V and J calls; the authors' analysis was not used. This sample comprises a few hundred thousand distinct CDR3 sequences, 17% of them detected only once. The top ten clonotypes cover 17% of the sample.

This sequence was found in a woman in her late teens or twenties with Graves' ophthalmopathy. The sequencing sample was made of blood. The chain uses TRBV19 and TRBJ2-3; TRBD2 is a possible D gene, resting on 6 matching bases. Here is the DNA: TGTGCCAGTAGTATACAAGGCGGAGGGACGGATACGCAGTATTTT. The translation is CASSIQGGGTDTQYF.